The sequence of this T cell receptor beta chain was determined in a study of T cells in Graves' hyperthyroidism and ophthalmopathy. Study context: Peripheral blood specimens were obtained at initial diagnosis, prior to any treatment. Overall study findings and caveats: Ophthalmopathy was distinguished from stable hyperthyroidism by 13 V-J signatures.

PBMCs were collected from an approximately 9.3 ml volume of fresh peripheral blood. The CDR3 length is 14 residues. The ends were cut back, 0 bases at V and 6 bases at J, with 12 bases in the middle. The V gene's germline CDR1 is DFQATT and CDR2 SNEGSKA (reference sequence). The sample holds many counts of this clonotype. The antigen remains undetermined. RNA transcripts served as the template for amplifying TCR beta CDR3 regions. Researchers ran a first-round RT-PCR on the TCR CDR3 using the HTBI primer set. Using its own MiXCR run on the multiplex PCR reads, TCRdb lists one record per CDR3 protein. The table shows around 450,000 distinct CDR3 sequences, with 15% to 17% occurring only once.

The TCR was taken from a woman aged 18-29 years with Graves' hyperthyroidism. V is TRBV20-1 and J is TRBJ1-5, with D perhaps matching TRBD1 (6 bases). Sequenced input: blood. In DNA, the CDR3 is TGCAGTGCTAGAGATCGGGGGGGGCTTCAGCCCCAGCATTTT. This sequence encodes CSARDRGGLQPQHF.